The 24 T cell receptor beta chains below come from one sample, sequenced in a study of blood T cell repertoires in COVID-19. The table came from immunoSEQ multiplex PCR; TCRdb's copy has only in-frame clones and leaves some out. The top ten clones hold about 8.3% of a sample with about 180,000 clones, around 83% of them seen once. The sample was peripheral blood. The receptors here all came from a woman aged 70 to 79 with COVID-19, enrolled during active disease.

This sequence joins TRBV7-9 and TRBJ1-1; no firm D call. The ends were cut back, 4 bases at V and 5 bases at J, with 8 bases in the middle. Germline CDR1 SEHNR, CDR2 FQNEAQ (reference sequence). The CDR3 extends over 12 amino acids. DNA of the CDR3: TGTGCCAGCAGCTCCCTGCGGACTGAAGCTTTCTTT. This translates into CASSSLRTEAFF.

J is TRBJ2-7 and V is TRBV11-2; 8 bases match TRBD1. V shed 1 base, J shed 1 base, and the junction held 9 bases outside the gene matches. The CDR3 consists of 17 residues. Germline-derived CDR1 and CDR2 are SGHAT and FQNNGV. The CDR3: CASSLASGQGYSYEQYF. In DNA form, the CDR3 reads TGTGCCAGCAGCTTAGCCTCCGGACAGGGATATTCCTACGAGCAGTACTTC. Complete variable domain (other parts from reference TRBV11-2 and TRBJ2-7): EAGVAQSPRYKIIEKRQSVAFWCNPISGHATLYWYQQILGQGPKLLIQFQNNGVVDDSQLPKDRFSAERLKGVDSTLKIQPAKLEDSAVYLCASSLASGQGYSYEQYFGPGTRLTVT.

There are a few counts of this clone. The chain uses TRBV7-2 and TRBJ2-1; 8 nucleotides agree with TRBD2. Germline CDR1 SGHTA, CDR2 FQGNSA. Trimming cost V 7 bases and J 12 bases; bases outside gene matches: 17. CDR3 length: 15 amino acids. CDR3 sequence reads: CASTIGRAKFEGQFF. The CDR3 nucleotides read TGTGCCAGCACCATCGGGAGGGCTAAATTCGAAGGGCAGTTCTTC.

V and J are TRBV19 and TRBJ2-3, with D possibly matching TRBD1 (5 bases). V was trimmed by 6 bases and J by 0 bases, leaving 13 bases between them. There are 15 residues in the CDR3. In germline, CDR1 is LNHDA, CDR2 SQIVND (reference sequence). CDR3 loop: CASSNRQLSTDTQYF. CDR3 sequence (DNA): TGTGCCAGTAGCAACCGACAGTTGAGCACAGATACGCAGTATTTT.

V is TRBV28 and J is TRBJ1-2, with unresolved D. CDR3 size: 11 residues. Trimming stripped 7 bases from V and 7 bases from J, with 10 bases between. Germline V lookup: CDR1 MDHEN, CDR2 SYDVKM. CDR3 nucleotide sequence: TGTGCCAGCACAACGGCGGGTGGCTACACCTTC. Encoded protein: CASTTAGGYTF.

J is TRBJ1-2 and V is TRBV5-8, with TRBD1 matching 7 bases. The CDR3 sequence is 13 residues long. The trim removed 4 bases at V and 4 bases at J, leaving 4 bases unmatched. Germline V gene sequence: CDR1 SGHTS, CDR2 YDEGEE. CDR3 protein: CASSRQGFYGYTF. DNA for the CDR3: TGTGCCAGCAGCAGACAGGGATTCTATGGCTACACCTTC. The variable domain in full, with the rest retrieved from reference TRBV5-8 and TRBJ1-2, is EAGVTQSPTHLIKTRGQQATLRCSPISGHTSVYWYQQALGLGLQFLLWYDEGEERNRGNFPPRFSGRQFPNYSSELNVNALELEDSALYLCASSRQGFYGYTFGSGTRLTVV.

This clone occurred a few times. The V and J genes are TRBV2 and TRBJ2-7; maybe TRBD1 (6 bases). Trimming removed 4 bases from V and 4 bases from J, with 14 bases in between. Per the germline V gene, CDR1 is SNHLY and CDR2 is FYNNEI. The CDR3 is made up of 14 amino acids. The DNA of the CDR3 is TGTGCCAGCAGTGGCTTGGACAGTTTATACGAGCAGTACTTC. Translated: CASSGLDSLYEQYF.

This clone was observed a handful of times. The genes are TRBV7-2 and TRBJ2-1, with D maybe TRBD2 (5 bases). CDR1 is SGHTA and CDR2 is FQGNSA in the germline V gene. V dropped 4 bases and J dropped 8 bases, with 12 bases sitting between them. CDR3 size: 13 residues. CDR3 nucleotide sequence: TGTGCCAGCAGCTGGGAGTTTGAGGATGAGCAGTTCTTC. It translates to CASSWEFEDEQFF.

This sequence joins TRBV4-3 and TRBJ1-5; D gene uncertain. Trimming stripped 0 bases from V and 0 bases from J, with 6 bases between. The germline gives CDR1 LGHNA, CDR2 YSLEER. This CDR3 is built from 15 residues. CDR3 coding DNA: TGCGCCAGCAGCCAAGAGTGGCATAGCAATCAGCCCCAGCATTTT. It encodes CASSQEWHSNQPQHF.

This rearrangement joins TRBV11-3 to TRBJ2-1, with 9 nucleotides matching TRBD1. This CDR3 contains 12 residues. Losses at the gene ends were 6 bases for V and 9 bases for J; bases not matched to a gene: 3. Germline V gene sequence: CDR1 SGHNT, CDR2 YENEEA. The CDR3 DNA follows: TGTGCCAGCAGGGGACAGGGAGGTGAGCAGTTCTTC. Its translation is CASRGQGGEQFF. Variable domain in full (rest from reference TRBV11-3 and TRBJ2-1): EAGVVQSPRYKIIEKKQPVAFWCNPISGHNTLYWYLQNLGQGPELLIRYENEEAVDDSQLPKDRFSAERLKGVDSTLKIQPAELGDSAVYLCASRGQGGEQFFGPGTRLTVL.

V gene TRBV30 combines with J gene TRBJ1-5; 9 nucleotides match TRBD1. Germline V CDR1 and CDR2: GTSNPN, SVGIG (reference sequence). Trimming took 2 bases from V and 5 from J; bases not matched to a gene: 10. This CDR3 spans 16 amino acids. DNA of the CDR3: TGTGCCTGGAGTCCCGGGACAGGGAAAGGTGATCAGCCCCAGCATTTT. It translates to CAWSPGTGKGDQPQHF. Looking up the rest from reference TRBV30 and TRBJ1-5 gives the full variable domain: SQTIHQWPATLVQPVGSPLSLECTVEGTSNPNLYWYRQAAGRGLQLLFYSVGIGQISSEVPQNLSASRPQDRQFILSSKKLLLSDSGFYLCAWSPGTGKGDQPQHFGDGTRLSIL.

This clone was detected once. CDR3 residues: CASSLPKREGTDTQYF. CDR3 DNA: TGCGCCAGCAGCTTACCCAAGCGGGAGGGGACAGATACGCAGTATTTT. This sequence joins TRBV5-1 and TRBJ2-3; 10 nucleotides align to TRBD2. V dropped 2 bases and J dropped 3; count of bases not matched to a gene: 6. CDR3 length equals 16 residues. CDR1 and CDR2 from the germline V gene are SGHRS and YFSETQ.

The CDR3 protein is CASSRGLATDTQYF. The CDR3 nucleotides are TGTGCCAGCAGTCGAGGACTAGCCACAGATACGCAGTATTTT. The chain is built from TRBV6-5 and TRBJ2-3, with 8 bases fitting TRBD2. The germline CDR1 and CDR2 sequences are MNHEY and SVGAGI. V was pared by 5 bases and J by 2 bases, with 3 bases of the junction left unmatched. This CDR3 region has 14 residues.

This chain joins TRBV6-2 or TRBV6-3 and TRBJ1-5; 10 bases map to TRBD1. CDR3 length: 17 amino acids. From germline, CDR1 is MNHEY and CDR2 SVGEGT. The J segment lost 0 bases and the V segment lost 5 bases, leaving 7 bases of the junction unmatched. CDR3: CASSGGTGDYSNQPQHF. The DNA for the CDR3 is TGTGCCAGCAGTGGCGGGACAGGGGACTATAGCAATCAGCCCCAGCATTTT.

This chain joins TRBV6-6 and TRBJ1-6; tentatively, D is TRBD1 (5 bases). The CDR3 has 14 residues. V was shortened by 5 bases and J by 7 bases, with 12 bases between the two germline ends. The germline V gene encodes CDR1 MNHNY and CDR2 SVGAGI (reference sequence). The CDR3 DNA reads as TGTGCCAGCAGTCGAGTGGGGGGGAATTCACCCCTCCACTTT. This sequence encodes CASSRVGGNSPLHF.

This sequence joins TRBV7-2 and TRBJ1-2; D may be TRBD1 (6 bases). The germline V gene encodes CDR1 SGHTA and CDR2 FQGNSA. This CDR3 has 16 amino acids. Trimming took 0 bases from V and 2 from J, leaving 13 bases between them. CDR3 in amino acids: CASSLARAGANYGYTF. The CDR3 DNA is TGTGCCAGCAGCTTAGCGCGGGCAGGGGCAAACTATGGCTACACCTTC.

The chain is built from TRBV19 and TRBJ2-7, with TRBD2 identical over 10 bases. V lost 5 bases to trimming and J lost 4 bases; unmatched junction nucleotides: 11. CDR1 LNHDA and CDR2 SQIVND come from the germline V gene (reference sequence). This CDR3 has 16 amino acids. The CDR3 DNA follows: TGTGCCAGTAGTCCCCTAGGGGCTAGCGGGGGTTACGAGCAGTACTTC. Encoded protein: CASSPLGASGGYEQYF.

The V call is TRBV11-2, the J call TRBJ1-1; tentative D call: TRBD1 (6 bases). There are 13 residues in the CDR3. Germline lookup yields CDR1 SGHAT and CDR2 FQNNGV. The V gene lost 5 bases and the J gene lost 3 bases, with 10 bases spanning the gap. CDR3 sequence reads: CASSHRVDTEAFF. The CDR3 nucleotides read TGTGCCAGCAGCCACAGGGTAGACACTGAAGCTTTCTTT.

The chain joins TRBV6-1 to TRBJ2-2; TRBD1 is a possible D gene (5 bases). CDR3 length equals 15 residues. Germline-derived CDR1 and CDR2 are MNHNS and SASEGT. Trimming took 2 bases from V and 4 from J, leaving 11 bases between them. This chain's CDR3 is CASSEQDIPTGELFF. CDR3 nucleotide sequence: TGTGCCAGCAGTGAACAGGACATACCCACCGGGGAGCTGTTTTTT.

This clone was counted once. The chain recombines TRBV18 with TRBJ2-3; D ambiguous. This CDR3 has 14 residues. The germline V and J ends were trimmed by 3 bases and 0 bases, with 7 bases remaining between them. Germline CDR1 is KGHSH and CDR2 is LQKENI. CDR3 sequence (DNA): TGTGCCAGCTCACCTGTAGCTAGCACAGATACGCAGTATTTT. Encoded protein: CASSPVASTDTQYF.

This clone was recorded a few times. This sequence joins TRBV2 and TRBJ1-1, with 7 bases lining up with TRBD1. This CDR3 region has 14 residues. V trimming: 11 bases; J trimming: 2 bases; junction bases outside the gene matches: 11. Germline CDR1 is SNHLY and CDR2 is FYNNEI. The CDR3 region has the DNA TGTGCCTCCAGCAGGCAGGGGGTAAACACTGAAGCTTTCTTT. This gives the protein CASSRQGVNTEAFF.

The chain joins TRBV6-6 to TRBJ1-1, with D possibly being TRBD1 (6 bases). There are 15 residues in the CDR3. V lost 0 bases and J lost 3, with 11 bases in between. Germline V gene lookup returns CDR1 MNHNY and CDR2 SVGAGI (reference sequence). The CDR3 here is CASSYSSRGDTEAFF. CDR3 DNA: TGTGCCAGCAGTTACTCGAGCAGGGGTGACACTGAAGCTTTCTTT.

V is TRBV28 and J is TRBJ1-6; TRBD1 agrees at 9 bases. Trimming cost V 1 base and J 9 bases; bases outside gene matches: 4. The germline V gene encodes CDR1 MDHEN and CDR2 SYDVKM. The CDR3 consists of 15 residues. DNA of the CDR3: TGTGCCAGCAGTTTATCCGACAGGGGGAGTTCACCCCTCCACTTT. Translated, it gives CASSLSDRGSSPLHF. Full variable domain (remainder filled in from reference TRBV28 and TRBJ1-6): DVKVTQSSRYLVKRTGEKVFLECVQDMDHENMFWYRQDPGLGLRLIYFSYDVKMKEKGDIPEGYSVSREKKERFSLILESASTNQTSMYLCASSLSDRGSSPLHFGNGTRLTVT.

This rearrangement joins TRBV30 to TRBJ2-3, with unresolved D. The CDR3 covers 15 residues. The germline V gene encodes CDR1 GTSNPN and CDR2 SVGIG (reference sequence). V lost 5 bases and J 4 bases, leaving 19 bases between the germline ends. This chain's CDR3 is CAWGPQAAWADTQYF. The CDR3 nucleotides are TGTGCCTGGGGGCCTCAGGCCGCCTGGGCAGATACGCAGTATTTT.